This T cell receptor (beta chain) was sequenced during a study of blood T cell repertoires in COVID-19. The overall study: Researchers got acute and convalescent COVID-19 samples from the United States, Italy and Spain. PBMCs, B-cell-depleted T cells, or T cells were the source of the cDNA or gDNA that made up the material.

In the authors' workflow: Reference gene primers were amplified, and this amplification served to estimate nucleated cell counts. The assay was immunoSEQ multiplex PCR, and TCRdb's table has in-frame clones only and misses some. V and J calls and clone size are as listed in that table; D and trimming were resolved from the DNA. The table includes around 93,000 clones, approximately 87% detected once. This CDR3 comprises 15 residues. V was shortened by 3 bases and J by 5 bases, with 14 bases between the two germline ends. Germline values: CDR1 SGHAT, CDR2 FQDESV (reference sequence). The clonotype originates from a human donor in a cohort sampled during active COVID-19. The rearrangement uses TRBV11-1 and TRBJ2-1, with D possibly being TRBD2 (6 bases). Input material: peripheral blood. CDR3 nucleotide sequence: TGTGCCAGCAGCTTGCGGGATTTGATGGACAATGAGCAGTTCTTC. This codes for CASSLRDLMDNEQFF.